This T cell receptor beta chain was sequenced in a study of CD8 T cells in Susac syndrome. CDR3 size: 13 residues. Germline V gives CDR1 SEHNR, CDR2 FQNEAQ (reference sequence). Trimming removed 8 bases from V and 7 bases from J, with 15 bases in between. RNA, at about 0.45 to 1 ug, was reverse transcribed with random hexamers. The CDR3 of TCR beta was amplified by immunoSEQ multiplex PCR across 54 Vbeta and 13 Jbeta. MiXCR, applied by TCRdb to the immunoSEQ multiplex PCR reads, yields one record per CDR3 protein. The table has around 140,000 distinct CDR3 sequences, around 80% seen once. The chain joins TRBV7-9 to TRBJ2-1; D perhaps matches TRBD1 (6 bases). This clonotype was sampled from a human donor with multiple sclerosis. The sample was CD8+ T cells from PBMCs. CDR3 in DNA: TGTGCCAGCGGCGTTACAGGGAAAAATGAGCAGTTCTTC. Its translation: CASGVTGKNEQFF.